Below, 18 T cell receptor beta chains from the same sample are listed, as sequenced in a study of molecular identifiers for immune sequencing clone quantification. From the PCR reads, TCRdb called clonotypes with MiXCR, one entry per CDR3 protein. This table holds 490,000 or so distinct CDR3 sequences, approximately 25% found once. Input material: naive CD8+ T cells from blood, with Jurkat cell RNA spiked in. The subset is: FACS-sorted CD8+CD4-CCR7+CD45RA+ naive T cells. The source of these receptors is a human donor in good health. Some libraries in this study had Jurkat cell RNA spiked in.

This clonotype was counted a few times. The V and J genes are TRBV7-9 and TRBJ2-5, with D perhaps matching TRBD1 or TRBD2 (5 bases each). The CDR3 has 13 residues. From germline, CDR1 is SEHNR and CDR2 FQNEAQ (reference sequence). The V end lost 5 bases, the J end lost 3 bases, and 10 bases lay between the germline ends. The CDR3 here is CASSGDLEETQYF. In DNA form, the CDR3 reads TGTGCCAGCAGCGGGGACCTCGAAGAGACCCAGTACTTC.

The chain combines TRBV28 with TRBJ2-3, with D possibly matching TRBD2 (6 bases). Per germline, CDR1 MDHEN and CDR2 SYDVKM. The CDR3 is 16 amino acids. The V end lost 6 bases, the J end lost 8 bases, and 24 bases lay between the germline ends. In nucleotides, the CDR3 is TGTGCCAGCAGAACCGGGACCGGAGGGCCTGGGGGTACGCAGTATTTT. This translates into CASRTGTGGPGGTQYF.

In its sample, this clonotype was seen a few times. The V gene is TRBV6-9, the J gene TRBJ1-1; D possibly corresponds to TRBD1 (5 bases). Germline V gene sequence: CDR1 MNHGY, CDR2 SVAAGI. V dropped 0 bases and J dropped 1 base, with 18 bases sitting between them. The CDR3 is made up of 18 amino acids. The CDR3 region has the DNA TGTGCCAGCAGTTATTCATGGGGGGAGCGGGGACGGAACACTGAAGCTTTCTTT. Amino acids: CASSYSWGERGRNTEAFF.

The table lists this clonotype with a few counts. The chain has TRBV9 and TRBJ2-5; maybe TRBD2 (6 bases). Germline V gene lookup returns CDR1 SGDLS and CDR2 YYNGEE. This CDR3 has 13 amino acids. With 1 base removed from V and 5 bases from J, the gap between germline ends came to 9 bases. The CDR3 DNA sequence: TGTGCCAGCAGCGTAAGGGCGGGGGAGACCCAGTACTTC. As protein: CASSVRAGETQYF.

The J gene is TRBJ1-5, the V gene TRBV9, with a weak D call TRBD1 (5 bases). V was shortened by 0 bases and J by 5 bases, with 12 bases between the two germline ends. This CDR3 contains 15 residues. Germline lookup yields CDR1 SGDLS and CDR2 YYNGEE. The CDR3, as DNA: TGTGCCAGCAGCGTAGGGGGGACGGGAGATCAGCCCCAGCATTTT. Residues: CASSVGGTGDQPQHF. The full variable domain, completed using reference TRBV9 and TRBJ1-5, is DSGVTQTPKHLITATGQRVTLRCSPRSGDLSVYWYQQSLDQGLQFLIQYYNGEERAKGNILERFSAQQFPDLHSELNLSSLELGDSALYFCASSVGGTGDQPQHFGDGTRLSIL.

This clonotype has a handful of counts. The CDR3: CASTPGRGVNEQYF. As DNA, the CDR3 is TGTGCCAGCACCCCGGGCAGGGGGGTGAACGAGCAGTACTTC. The chain joins TRBV27 to TRBJ2-7, with D maybe TRBD1 (7 bases). Germline loops: CDR1 MNHEY, CDR2 SMNVEV (reference sequence). Trimming removed 7 bases at V and 5 bases at J, with 18 bases between. CDR3 length: 14 amino acids.

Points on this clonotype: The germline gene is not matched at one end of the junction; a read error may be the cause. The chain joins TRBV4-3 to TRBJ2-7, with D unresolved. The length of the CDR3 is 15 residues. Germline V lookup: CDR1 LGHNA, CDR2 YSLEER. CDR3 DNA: TGCGTCAGCAGCCAAGATCTCGGTTACTCCTACGAGCAGTACTTC. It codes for CVSSQDLGYSYEQYF.

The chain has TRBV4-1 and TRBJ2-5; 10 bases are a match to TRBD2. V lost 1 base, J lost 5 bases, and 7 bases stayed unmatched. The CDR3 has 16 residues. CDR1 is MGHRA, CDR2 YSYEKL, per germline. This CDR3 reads CASSQAASGSVETQYF. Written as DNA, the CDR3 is TGCGCCAGCAGCCAAGCGGCTAGCGGGAGTGTGGAGACCCAGTACTTC.

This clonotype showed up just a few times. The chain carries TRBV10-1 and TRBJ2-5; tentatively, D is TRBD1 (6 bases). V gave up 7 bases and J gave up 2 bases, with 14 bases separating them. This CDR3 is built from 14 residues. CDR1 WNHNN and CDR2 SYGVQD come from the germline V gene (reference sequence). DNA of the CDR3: TGCGCCAGCACCAGGGGACGGAATCAAGAGACCCAGTACTTC. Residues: CASTRGRNQETQYF.

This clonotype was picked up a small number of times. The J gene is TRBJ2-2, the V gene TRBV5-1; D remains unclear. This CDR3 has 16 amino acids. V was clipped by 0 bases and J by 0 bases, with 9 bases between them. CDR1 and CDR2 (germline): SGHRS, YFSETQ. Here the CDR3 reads CASSLVGLTNTGELFF. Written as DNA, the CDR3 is TGCGCCAGCAGCTTGGTTGGGCTTACGAACACCGGGGAGCTGTTTTTT.

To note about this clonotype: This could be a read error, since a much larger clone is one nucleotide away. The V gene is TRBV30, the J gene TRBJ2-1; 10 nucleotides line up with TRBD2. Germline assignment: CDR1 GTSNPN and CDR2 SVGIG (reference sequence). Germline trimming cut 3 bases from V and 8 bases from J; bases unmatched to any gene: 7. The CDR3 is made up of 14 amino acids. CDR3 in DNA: TGTGCCTGGAGATCTAGCGGGAGAAGCGATGAGCAGTTCTTC. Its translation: CAWRSSGRSDEQFF.

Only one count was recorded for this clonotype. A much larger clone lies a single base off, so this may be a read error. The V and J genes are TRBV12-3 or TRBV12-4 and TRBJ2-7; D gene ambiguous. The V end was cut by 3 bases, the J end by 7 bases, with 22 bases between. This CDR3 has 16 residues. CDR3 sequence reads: CASSFGRIRDGWEQYF. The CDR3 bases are TGTGCCAGCAGTTTTGGTAGAATTAGGGATGGTTGGGAGCAGTACTTC.

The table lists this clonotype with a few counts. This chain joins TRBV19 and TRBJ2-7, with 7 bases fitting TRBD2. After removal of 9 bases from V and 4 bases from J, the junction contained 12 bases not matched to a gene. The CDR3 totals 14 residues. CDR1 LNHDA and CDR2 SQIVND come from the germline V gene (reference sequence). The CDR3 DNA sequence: TGTGCCAGCTCGGCGGGAGTAGGTCAATACGAGCAGTACTTC. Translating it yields CASSAGVGQYEQYF.

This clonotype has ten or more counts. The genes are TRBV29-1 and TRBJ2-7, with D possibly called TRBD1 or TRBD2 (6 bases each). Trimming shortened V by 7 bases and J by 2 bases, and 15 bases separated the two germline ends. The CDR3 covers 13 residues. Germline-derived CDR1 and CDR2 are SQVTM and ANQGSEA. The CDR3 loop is CSAEGGRPYEQYF. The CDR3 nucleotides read TGCAGCGCCGAGGGGGGCAGGCCCTACGAGCAGTACTTC.

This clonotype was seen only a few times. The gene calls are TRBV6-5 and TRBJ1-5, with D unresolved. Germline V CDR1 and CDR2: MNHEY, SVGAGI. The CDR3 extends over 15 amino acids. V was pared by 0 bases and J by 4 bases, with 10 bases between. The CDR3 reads CASSYSTPENQPQHF. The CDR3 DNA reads TGTGCCAGCAGTTACTCGACACCAGAAAATCAGCCCCAGCATTTT.

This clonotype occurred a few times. This chain's CDR3 is CASTGAVEQYF. The CDR3 DNA reads as TGTGCCAGCACGGGGGCGGTCGAGCAGTACTTC. The chain combines TRBV6-2 or TRBV6-3 with TRBJ2-7; D tentatively reads TRBD1 or TRBD2 (6 bases each). From germline, CDR1 is MNHEY and CDR2 SVGEGT. The CDR3 runs 11 residues. Trimming cost V 7 bases and J 6 bases, with 10 bases left between them.

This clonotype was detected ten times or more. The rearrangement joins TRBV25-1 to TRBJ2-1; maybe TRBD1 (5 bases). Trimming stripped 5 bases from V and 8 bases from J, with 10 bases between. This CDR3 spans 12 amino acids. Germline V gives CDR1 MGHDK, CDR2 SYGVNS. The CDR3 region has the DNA TGTGCCAGCAGTTCTCAGGGCTATGAGCAGTTCTTC. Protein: CASSSQGYEQFF.

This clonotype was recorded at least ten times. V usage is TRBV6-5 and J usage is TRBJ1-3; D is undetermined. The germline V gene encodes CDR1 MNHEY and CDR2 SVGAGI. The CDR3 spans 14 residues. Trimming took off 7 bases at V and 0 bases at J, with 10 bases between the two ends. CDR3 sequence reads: CASTPTGSGNTIYF. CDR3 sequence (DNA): TGTGCCAGCACCCCTACGGGCTCTGGAAACACCATATATTTT.